This TCR beta chain was sequenced during a study of blood T cell repertoires in COVID-19. The wider study: Whether acute or convalescent, the COVID-19 samples came from the United States, Italy and Spain. Sources were T cells, B-cell-depleted T cells, or PBMCs; the material itself was cDNA or gDNA.

Between the trimmed V and J ends, which lost 5 bases and 2 bases, there was a span of 8 bases. The V gene's germline CDR1 is SGHRS and CDR2 YFSETQ. CDR3 length: 13 amino acids. Authors' processing steps: Amplified reference gene primers provided the basis for estimating nucleated cell counts. The table came from immunoSEQ multiplex PCR; TCRdb's copy has only in-frame clones and leaves some out. V and J calls and clone size are those listed in that table; D and trimming were worked out from the DNA. The table has about 150,000 clones, 84% seen once. Sequences were obtained from peripheral blood. This TCR was sampled from a man in his sixties or seventies with active or convalescent COVID-19. The V call is TRBV5-1, the J call TRBJ1-5, with D uncertain. The CDR3 region has the DNA TGCGCCAGCAGAGGTGAGGGCAATCAGCCCCAGCATTTT. Its protein is CASRGEGNQPQHF.